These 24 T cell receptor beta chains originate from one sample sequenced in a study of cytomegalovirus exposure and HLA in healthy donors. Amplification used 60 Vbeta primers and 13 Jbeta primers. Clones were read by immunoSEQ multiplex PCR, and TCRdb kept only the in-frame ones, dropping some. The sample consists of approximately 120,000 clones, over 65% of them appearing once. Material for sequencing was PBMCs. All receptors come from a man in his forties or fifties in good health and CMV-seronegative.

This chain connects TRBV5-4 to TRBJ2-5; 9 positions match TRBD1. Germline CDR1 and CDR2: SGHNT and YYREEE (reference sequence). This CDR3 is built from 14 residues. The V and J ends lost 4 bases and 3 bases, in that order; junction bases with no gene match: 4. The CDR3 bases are TGTGCCAGCAGCGACCGGACAGGGGAAGAGACCCAGTACTTC. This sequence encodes CASSDRTGEETQYF.

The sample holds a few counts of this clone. Here the CDR3 DNA reads TGTGCCAGTAGTATTCCGGGAAACGAGCAGTACTTC. Protein sequence: CASSIPGNEQYF. The chain is built from TRBV19 and TRBJ2-7; D is perhaps TRBD2 (5 bases). The V gene's germline CDR1 is LNHDA and CDR2 SQIVND (reference sequence). V lost 3 bases and J 5 bases, leaving 8 bases between the germline ends. This CDR3 has 12 amino acids. The whole variable domain, filled in from reference TRBV19 and TRBJ2-7, reads DGGITQSPKYLFRKEGQNVTLSCEQNLNHDAMYWYRQDPGQGLRLIYYSQIVNDFQKGDIAEGYSVSREKKESFPLTVTSAQKNPTAFYLCASSIPGNEQYFGPGTRLTVT.

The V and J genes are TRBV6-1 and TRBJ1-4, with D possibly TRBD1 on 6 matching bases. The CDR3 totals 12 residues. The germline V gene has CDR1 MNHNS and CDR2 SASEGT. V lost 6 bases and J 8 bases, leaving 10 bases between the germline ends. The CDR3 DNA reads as TGTGCCAGCAGCGCAGGGGTCGAAAAACTGTTTTTT. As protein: CASSAGVEKLFF.

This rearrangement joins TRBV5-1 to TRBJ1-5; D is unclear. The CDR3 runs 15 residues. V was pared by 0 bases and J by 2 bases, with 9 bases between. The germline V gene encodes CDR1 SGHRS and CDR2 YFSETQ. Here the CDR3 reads CASSLGPAGNQPQHF. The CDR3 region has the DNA TGCGCCAGCAGCTTGGGGCCCGCCGGCAATCAGCCCCAGCATTTT.

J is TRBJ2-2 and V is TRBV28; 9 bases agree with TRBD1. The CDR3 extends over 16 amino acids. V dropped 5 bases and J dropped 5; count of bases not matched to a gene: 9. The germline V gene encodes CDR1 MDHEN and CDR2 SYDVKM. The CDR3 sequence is CASSSGTGTGTGELFF. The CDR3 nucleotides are TGTGCCAGCAGTAGCGGGACAGGGACGGGGACCGGGGAGCTGTTTTTT.

CDR3 amino acids: CASSQGGRVTDTQYF. In DNA, the CDR3 is TGTGCCAGCAGCCAGGGCGGGAGAGTCACAGATACGCAGTATTTT. V is TRBV14 and J is TRBJ2-3; 7 nucleotides align to TRBD2. V gave up 3 bases and J gave up 2 bases; unmatched junction bases: 5. The CDR3 totals 15 residues. The germline V gene has CDR1 SGHDN and CDR2 FVKESK.

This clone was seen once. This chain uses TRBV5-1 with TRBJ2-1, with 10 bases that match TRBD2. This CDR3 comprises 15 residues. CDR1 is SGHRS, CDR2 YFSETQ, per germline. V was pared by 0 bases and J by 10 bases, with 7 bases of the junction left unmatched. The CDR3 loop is CASSLASGSLKEQFF. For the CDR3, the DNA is TGCGCCAGCAGCTTGGCTAGCGGGAGTTTAAAGGAGCAGTTCTTC.

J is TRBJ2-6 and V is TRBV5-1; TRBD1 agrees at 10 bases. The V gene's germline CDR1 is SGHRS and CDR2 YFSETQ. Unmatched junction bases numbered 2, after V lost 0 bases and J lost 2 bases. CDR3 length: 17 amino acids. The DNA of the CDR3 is TGCGCCAGCAGCTTGGTGGGACAGGGGCCTGGGGCCAACGTCCTGACTTTC. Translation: CASSLVGQGPGANVLTF.

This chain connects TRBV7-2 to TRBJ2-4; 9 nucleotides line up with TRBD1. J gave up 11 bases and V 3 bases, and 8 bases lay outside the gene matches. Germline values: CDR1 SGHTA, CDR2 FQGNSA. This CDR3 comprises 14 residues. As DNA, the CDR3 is TGTGCCAGCAGCTTCACCGGGACAGGGTCGGTTCAGTACTTC. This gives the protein CASSFTGTGSVQYF.

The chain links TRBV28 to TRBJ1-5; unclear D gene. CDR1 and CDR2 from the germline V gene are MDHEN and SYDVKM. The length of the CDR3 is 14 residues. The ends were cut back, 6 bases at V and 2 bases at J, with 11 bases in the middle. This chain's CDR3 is CASSYGAGNQPQHF. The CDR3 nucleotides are TGTGCCAGCAGCTACGGCGCGGGCAATCAGCCCCAGCATTTT.

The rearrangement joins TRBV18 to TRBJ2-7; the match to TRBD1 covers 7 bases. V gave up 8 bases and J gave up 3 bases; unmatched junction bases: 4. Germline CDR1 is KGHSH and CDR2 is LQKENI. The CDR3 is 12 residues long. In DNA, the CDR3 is TGTGCCAGCCATGGACAGGACTACGAGCAGTACTTC. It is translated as CASHGQDYEQYF.

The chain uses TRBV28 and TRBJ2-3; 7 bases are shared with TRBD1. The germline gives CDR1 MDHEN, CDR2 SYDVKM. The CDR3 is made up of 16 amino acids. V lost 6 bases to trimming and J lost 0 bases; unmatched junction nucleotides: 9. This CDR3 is CASRALGTASTDTQYF. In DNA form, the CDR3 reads TGTGCCAGCAGAGCATTGGGGACAGCTAGCACAGATACGCAGTATTTT.

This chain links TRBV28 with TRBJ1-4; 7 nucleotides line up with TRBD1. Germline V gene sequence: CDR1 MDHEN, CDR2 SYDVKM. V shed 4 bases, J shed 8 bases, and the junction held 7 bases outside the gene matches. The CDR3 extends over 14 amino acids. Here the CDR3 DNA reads TGTGCCAGCAGTTCTACAGGGGTAGGAGAAAAACTGTTTTTT. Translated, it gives CASSSTGVGEKLFF.

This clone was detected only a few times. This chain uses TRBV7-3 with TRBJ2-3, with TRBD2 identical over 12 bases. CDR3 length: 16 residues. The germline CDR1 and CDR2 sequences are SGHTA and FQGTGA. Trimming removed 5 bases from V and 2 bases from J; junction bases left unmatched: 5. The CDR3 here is CASSPGLAGVTDTQYF. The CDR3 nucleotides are TGTGCCAGCAGCCCGGGACTAGCGGGCGTCACAGATACGCAGTATTTT.

CDR3 coding DNA: TGTGCCAGCAGACCAACAGGACCCGGGGAGCTGTTTTTT. Translated: CASRPTGPGELFF. This sequence joins TRBV28 and TRBJ2-2; perhaps TRBD1 as D (5 bases). V was shortened by 6 bases and J by 6 bases, with 11 bases between the two germline ends. The V gene's germline CDR1 is MDHEN and CDR2 SYDVKM. This CDR3 region has 13 residues. The whole variable domain, filled in from reference TRBV28 and TRBJ2-2, reads DVKVTQSSRYLVKRTGEKVFLECVQDMDHENMFWYRQDPGLGLRLIYFSYDVKMKEKGDIPEGYSVSREKKERFSLILESASTNQTSMYLCASRPTGPGELFFGEGSRLTVL.

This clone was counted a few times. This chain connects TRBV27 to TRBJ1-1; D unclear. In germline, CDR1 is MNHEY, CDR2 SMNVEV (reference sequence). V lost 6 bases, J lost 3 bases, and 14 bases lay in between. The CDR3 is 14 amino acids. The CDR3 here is CASRPEAPYTEAFF. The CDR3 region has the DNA TGTGCCAGCAGGCCAGAGGCTCCATACACTGAAGCTTTCTTT.

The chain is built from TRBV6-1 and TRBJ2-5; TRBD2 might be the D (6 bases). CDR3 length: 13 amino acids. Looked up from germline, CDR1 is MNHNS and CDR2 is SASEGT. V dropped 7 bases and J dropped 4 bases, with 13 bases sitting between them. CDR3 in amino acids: CASTDGGRETQYF. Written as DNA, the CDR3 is TGTGCCAGCACCGATGGAGGGAGAGAGACCCAGTACTTC.

CDR3: CASSEEGRITDTQYF. Here the CDR3 DNA reads TGCGCCAGCAGTGAGGAGGGCCGTATCACAGATACGCAGTATTTT. This chain joins TRBV10-2 and TRBJ2-3; tentative D call: TRBD2 (5 bases). V lost 2 bases and J lost 2, with 11 bases in between. CDR1 is WSHSY and CDR2 is SAAADI in the germline V gene. CDR3 size: 15 residues.

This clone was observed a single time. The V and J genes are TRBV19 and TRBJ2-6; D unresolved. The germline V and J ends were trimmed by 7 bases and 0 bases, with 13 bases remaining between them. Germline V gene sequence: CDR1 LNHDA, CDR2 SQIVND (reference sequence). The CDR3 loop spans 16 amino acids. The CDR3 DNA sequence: TGTGCCAGTACAGACAAGCTCCTCTCTGGGGCCAACGTCCTGACTTTC. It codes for CASTDKLLSGANVLTF.

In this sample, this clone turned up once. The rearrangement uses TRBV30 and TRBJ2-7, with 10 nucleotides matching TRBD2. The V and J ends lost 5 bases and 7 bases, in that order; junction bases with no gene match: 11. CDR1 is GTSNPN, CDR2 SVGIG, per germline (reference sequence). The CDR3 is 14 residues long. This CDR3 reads CAWGTIAGGTEQYF. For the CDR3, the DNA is TGTGCCTGGGGTACCATAGCGGGAGGTACGGAGCAGTACTTC.

CDR3 DNA: TGCAGCGTTGAAACCACCGGGACGGACTACACAGATACGCAGTATTTT. Translating gives CSVETTGTDYTDTQYF. The V gene is TRBV29-1, the J gene TRBJ2-3, with D tentatively TRBD2 (6 bases). This CDR3 spans 16 amino acids. CDR1 is SQVTM, CDR2 ANQGSEA, per germline. Trimming took off 2 bases at V and 2 bases at J, with 17 bases between the two ends.

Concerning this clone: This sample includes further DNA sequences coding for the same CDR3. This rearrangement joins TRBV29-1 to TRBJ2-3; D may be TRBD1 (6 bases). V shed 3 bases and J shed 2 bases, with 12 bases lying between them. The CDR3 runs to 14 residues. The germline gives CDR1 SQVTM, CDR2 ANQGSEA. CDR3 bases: TGCAGCGTTGATGGGTCAGGGGACACAGATACGCAGTATTTT. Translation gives CSVDGSGDTDTQYF.

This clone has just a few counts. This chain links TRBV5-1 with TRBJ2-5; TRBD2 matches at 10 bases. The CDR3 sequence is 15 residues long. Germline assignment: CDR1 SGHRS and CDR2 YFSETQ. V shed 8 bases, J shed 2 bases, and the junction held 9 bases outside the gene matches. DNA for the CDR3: TGCGCCAGTTCACTGGGACTAGCGCAACAAGAGACCCAGTACTTC. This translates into CASSLGLAQQETQYF. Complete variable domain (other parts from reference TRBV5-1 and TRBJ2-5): KAGVTQTPRYLIKTRGQQVTLSCSPISGHRSVSWYQQTPGQGLQFLFEYFSETQRNKGNFPGRFSGRQFSNSRSEMNVSTLELGDSALYLCASSLGLAQQETQYFGPGTRLLVL.

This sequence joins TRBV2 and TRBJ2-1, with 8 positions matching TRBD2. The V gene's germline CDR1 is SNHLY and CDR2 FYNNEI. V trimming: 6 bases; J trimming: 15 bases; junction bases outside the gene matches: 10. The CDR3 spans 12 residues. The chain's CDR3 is CASSPSTSASFF. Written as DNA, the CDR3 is TGTGCCAGCAGCCCTTCGACTAGCGCTTCGTTCTTC. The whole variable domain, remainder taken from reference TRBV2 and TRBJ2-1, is EPEVTQTPSHQVTQMGQEVILRCVPISNHLYFYWYRQILGQKVEFLVSFYNNEISEKSEIFDDQFSVERPDGSNFTLKIRSTKLEDSAMYFCASSPSTSASFFGPGTRLTVL.